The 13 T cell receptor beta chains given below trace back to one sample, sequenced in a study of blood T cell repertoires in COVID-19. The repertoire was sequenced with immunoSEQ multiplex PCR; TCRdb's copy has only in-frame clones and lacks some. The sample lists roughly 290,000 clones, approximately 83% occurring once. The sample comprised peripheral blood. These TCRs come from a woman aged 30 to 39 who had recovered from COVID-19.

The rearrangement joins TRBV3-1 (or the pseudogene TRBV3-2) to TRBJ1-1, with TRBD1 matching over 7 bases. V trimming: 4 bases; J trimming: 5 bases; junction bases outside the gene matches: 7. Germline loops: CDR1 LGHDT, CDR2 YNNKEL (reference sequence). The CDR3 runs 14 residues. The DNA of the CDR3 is TGTGCCAGCAGCCGCCTCACAGGGGTAACTGAAGCTTTCTTT. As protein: CASSRLTGVTEAFF.

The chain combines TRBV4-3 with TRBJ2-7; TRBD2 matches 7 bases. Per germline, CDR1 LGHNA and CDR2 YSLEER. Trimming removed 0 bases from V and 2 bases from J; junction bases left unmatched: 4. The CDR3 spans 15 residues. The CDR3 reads CASSQELAETYEQYF. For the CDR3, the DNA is TGCGCCAGCAGCCAAGAGCTAGCGGAAACCTACGAGCAGTACTTC.

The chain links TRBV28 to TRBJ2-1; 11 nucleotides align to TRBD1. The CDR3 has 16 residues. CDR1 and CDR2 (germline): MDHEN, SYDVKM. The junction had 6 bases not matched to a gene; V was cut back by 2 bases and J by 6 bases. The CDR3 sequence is CASSLLGTGGFNEQFF. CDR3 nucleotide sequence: TGTGCCAGCAGTTTACTGGGGACAGGGGGTTTCAATGAGCAGTTCTTC.

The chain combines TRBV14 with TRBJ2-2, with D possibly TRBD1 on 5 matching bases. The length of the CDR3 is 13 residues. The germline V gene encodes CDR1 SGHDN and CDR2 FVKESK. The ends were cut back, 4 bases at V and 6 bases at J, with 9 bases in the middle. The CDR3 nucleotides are TGTGCCAGCAGCCCCAGGGTCTCCGGGGAGCTGTTTTTT. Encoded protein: CASSPRVSGELFF.

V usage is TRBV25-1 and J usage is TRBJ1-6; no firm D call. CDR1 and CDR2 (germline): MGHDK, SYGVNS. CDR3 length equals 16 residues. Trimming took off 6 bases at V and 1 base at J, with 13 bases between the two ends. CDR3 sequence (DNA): TGTGCCAGCAGAGGAGGGATCGGTTCCTATAATTCACCCCTCCACTTT. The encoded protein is CASRGGIGSYNSPLHF.

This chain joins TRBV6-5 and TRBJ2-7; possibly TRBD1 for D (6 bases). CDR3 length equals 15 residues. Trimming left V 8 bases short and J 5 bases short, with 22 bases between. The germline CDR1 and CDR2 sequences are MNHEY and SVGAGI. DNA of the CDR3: TGTGCCAGCTCAGAAAGCGGCAGGGGTCCACACGAGCAGTACTTC. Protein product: CASSESGRGPHEQYF.

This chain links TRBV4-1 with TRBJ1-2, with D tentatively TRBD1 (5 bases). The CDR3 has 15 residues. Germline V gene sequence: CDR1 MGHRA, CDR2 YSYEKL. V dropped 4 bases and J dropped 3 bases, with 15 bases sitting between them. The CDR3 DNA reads TGCGCCAGCAGCCTCGGAACCGGGACTGACTATGGCTACACCTTC. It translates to CASSLGTGTDYGYTF.

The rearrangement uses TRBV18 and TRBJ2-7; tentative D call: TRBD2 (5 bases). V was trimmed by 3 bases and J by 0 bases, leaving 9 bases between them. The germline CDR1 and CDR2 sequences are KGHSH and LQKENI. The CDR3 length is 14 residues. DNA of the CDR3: TGTGCCAGCTCACCTCACGGGGTCTCCTACGAGCAGTACTTC. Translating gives CASSPHGVSYEQYF.

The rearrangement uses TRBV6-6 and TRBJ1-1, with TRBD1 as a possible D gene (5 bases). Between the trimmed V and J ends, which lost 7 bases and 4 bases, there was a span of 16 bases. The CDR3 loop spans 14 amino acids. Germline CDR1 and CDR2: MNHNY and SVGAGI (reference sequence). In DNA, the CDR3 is TGTGCCAGCACCGGGGGAGAGGCGGTCACTGAAGCTTTCTTT. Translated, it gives CASTGGEAVTEAFF.

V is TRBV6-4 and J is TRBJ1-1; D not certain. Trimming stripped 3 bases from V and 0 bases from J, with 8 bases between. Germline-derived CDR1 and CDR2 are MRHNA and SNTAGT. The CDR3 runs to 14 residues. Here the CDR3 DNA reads TGTGCCAGCAGTGATCCCCCCGTGAACACTGAAGCTTTCTTT. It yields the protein CASSDPPVNTEAFF.

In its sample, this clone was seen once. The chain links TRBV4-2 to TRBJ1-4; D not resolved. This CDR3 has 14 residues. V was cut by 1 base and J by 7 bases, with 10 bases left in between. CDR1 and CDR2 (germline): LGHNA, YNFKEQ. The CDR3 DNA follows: TGTGCCAGCAGCCAAGTCCCGGTACGTGAAAAACTGTTTTTT. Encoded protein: CASSQVPVREKLFF.

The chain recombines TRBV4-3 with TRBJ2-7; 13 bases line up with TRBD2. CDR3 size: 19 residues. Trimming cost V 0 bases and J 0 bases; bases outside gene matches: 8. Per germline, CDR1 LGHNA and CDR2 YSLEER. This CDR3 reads CASSQDSGLAGYPSYEQYF. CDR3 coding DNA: TGCGCCAGCAGCCAAGATTCGGGACTAGCGGGATACCCCTCCTACGAGCAGTACTTC.

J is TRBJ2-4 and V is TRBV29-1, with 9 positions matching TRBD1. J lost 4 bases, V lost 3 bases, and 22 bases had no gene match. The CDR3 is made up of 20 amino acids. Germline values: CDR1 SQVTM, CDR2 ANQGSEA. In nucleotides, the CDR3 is TGCAGCGTTGATCATCCCCCCCCGGGGACAGGGTTACCCAAAAAAAACATTCAGTACTTC. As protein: CSVDHPPPGTGLPKKNIQYF.